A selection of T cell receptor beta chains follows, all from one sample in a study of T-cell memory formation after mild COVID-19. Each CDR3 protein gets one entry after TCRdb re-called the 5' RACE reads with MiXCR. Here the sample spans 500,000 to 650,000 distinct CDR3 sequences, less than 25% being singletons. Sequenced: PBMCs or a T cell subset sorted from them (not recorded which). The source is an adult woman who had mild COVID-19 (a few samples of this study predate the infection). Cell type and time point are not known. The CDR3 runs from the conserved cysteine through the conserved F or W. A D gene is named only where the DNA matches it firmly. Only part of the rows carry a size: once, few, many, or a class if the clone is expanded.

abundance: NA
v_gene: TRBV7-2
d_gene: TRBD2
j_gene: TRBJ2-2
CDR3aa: CASSWDYKNTGELFF
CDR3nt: TGTGCCAGCAGCTGGGACTATAAGAACACCGGGGAGCTGTTTTTT

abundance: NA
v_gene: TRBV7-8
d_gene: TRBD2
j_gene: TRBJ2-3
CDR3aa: CASSIPGLATDTQYF
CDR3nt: TGTGCCAGCAGCATACCGGGACTAGCCACAGATACGCAGTATTTT

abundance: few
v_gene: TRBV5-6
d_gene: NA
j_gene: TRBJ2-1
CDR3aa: CASSLVTVRAYNEQFF
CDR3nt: TGTGCCAGCAGCTTGGTGACAGTCCGGGCCTACAATGAGCAGTTCTTC

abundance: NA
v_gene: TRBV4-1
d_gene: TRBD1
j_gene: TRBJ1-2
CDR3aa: CASTLQGTGDGYTF
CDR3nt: TGCGCCAGCACCTTACAGGGGACGGGTGATGGCTACACCTTC

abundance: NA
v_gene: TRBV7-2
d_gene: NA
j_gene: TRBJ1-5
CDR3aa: CASSSDLTDYSNQPQHF
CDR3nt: TGTGCCAGCAGCTCTGATCTAACAGACTATAGCAATCAGCCCCAGCATTTT

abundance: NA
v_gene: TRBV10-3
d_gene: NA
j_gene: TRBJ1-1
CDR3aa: CAISGGITEAFF
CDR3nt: TGTGCCATCAGTGGTGGGATCACTGAAGCTTTCTTT

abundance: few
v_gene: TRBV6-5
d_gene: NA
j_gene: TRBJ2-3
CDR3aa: CASSYSRSSSTDTQYF
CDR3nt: TGTGCCAGCAGTTACTCCCGGTCCTCTAGCACAGATACGCAGTATTTT

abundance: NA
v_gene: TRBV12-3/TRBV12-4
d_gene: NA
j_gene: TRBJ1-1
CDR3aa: CASSFPPGQVGTEAFF
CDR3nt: TGTGCCAGCAGTTTCCCGCCAGGGCAGGTGGGCACTGAAGCTTTCTTT

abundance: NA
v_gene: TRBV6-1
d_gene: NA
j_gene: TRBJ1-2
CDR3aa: CASSESQVVPTHGYTF
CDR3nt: TGTGCCAGCAGTGAGTCTCAAGTTGTCCCGACCCATGGCTACACCTTC

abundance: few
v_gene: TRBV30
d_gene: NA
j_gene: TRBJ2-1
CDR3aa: CAWNMGSTLF
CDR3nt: TGTGCCTGGAACATGGGCAGTACGCTCTTC

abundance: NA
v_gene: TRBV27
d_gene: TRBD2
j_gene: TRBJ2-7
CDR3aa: CASRKGGLSSYEQYF
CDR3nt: TGTGCCAGCCGCAAGGGAGGGTTGAGCTCCTACGAGCAGTACTTC

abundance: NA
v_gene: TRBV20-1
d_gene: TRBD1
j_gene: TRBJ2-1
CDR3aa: CSASEPRTGGIEQFF
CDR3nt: TGCAGTGCTAGCGAACCCAGGACAGGGGGCATTGAGCAGTTCTTC

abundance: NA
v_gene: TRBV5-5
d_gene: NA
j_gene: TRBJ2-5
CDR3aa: CASSVEWGAGTQYF
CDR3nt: TGTGCCAGCAGCGTAGAGTGGGGGGCAGGGACCCAGTACTTC

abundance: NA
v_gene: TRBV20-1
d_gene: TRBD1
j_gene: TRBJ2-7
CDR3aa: CSAPDRTNYEQYF
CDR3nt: TGCAGTGCCCCGGACAGGACAAACTACGAGCAGTACTTC

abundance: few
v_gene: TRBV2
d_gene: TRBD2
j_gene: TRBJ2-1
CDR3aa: CASSEDPRTSGYSYNEQFF
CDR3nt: TGTGCCAGCAGTGAAGATCCCCGGACTAGCGGGTACTCCTACAATGAGCAGTTCTTC

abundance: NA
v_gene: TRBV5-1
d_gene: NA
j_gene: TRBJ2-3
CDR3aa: CASSLGQGPPDTQYF
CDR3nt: TGCGCCAGCAGCTTGGGGCAGGGTCCTCCAGATACGCAGTATTTT

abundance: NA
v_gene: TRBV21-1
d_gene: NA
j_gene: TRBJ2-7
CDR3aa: CASSNLGTGALPYEQYF
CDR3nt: TGTGCCAGCAGCAACCTTGGGACAGGGGCCCTACCCTACGAGCAGTACTTC

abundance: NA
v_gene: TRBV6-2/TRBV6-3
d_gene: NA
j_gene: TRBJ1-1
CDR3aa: CASSPRRDRATEAFF
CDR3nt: TGTGCCAGCAGTCCCAGGCGGGATAGGGCCACTGAAGCTTTCTTT

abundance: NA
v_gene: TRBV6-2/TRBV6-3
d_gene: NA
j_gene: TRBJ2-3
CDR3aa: CASSYDERDTQYF
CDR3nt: TGTGCCAGCAGTTACGACGAACGAGATACGCAGTATTTT

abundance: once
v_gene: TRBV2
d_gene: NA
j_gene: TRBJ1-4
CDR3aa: CASSELGGGEEKLFF
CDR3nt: TGTGCCAGCAGTGAACTCGGAGGGGGAGAGGAAAAACTGTTTTTT

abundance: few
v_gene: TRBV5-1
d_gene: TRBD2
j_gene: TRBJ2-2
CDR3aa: CASSLARGGLNTGELFF
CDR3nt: TGCGCCAGCAGCTTGGCCCGGGGGGGGCTGAACACCGGGGAGCTGTTTTTT